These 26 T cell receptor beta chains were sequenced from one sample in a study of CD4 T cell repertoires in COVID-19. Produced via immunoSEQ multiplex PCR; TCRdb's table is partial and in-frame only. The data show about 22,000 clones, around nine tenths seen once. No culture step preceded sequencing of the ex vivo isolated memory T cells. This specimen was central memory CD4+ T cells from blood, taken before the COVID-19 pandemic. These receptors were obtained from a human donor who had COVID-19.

CDR3 sequence reads: CASSRSYEQYF. CDR3 DNA sequence: TGTGCCAGCTCTAGGTCCTACGAGCAGTACTTC. The chain couples TRBV14 to TRBJ2-7; D gene unclear. There are 11 residues in the CDR3. The V end was cut by 8 bases, the J end by 1 base, with 6 bases between. Germline V CDR1 and CDR2: SGHDN, FVKESK.

The CDR3 sequence: CASSSGGSGNTIYF. CDR3 coding DNA: TGCGCCAGCAGTTCAGGGGGTTCTGGAAACACCATATATTTT. V and J are TRBV10-2 and TRBJ1-3; 7 bases agree with TRBD1. The CDR3 spans 14 residues. J was trimmed by 1 base and V by 5 bases; bases with no gene match: 2. Germline V gene data show CDR1 as WSHSY and CDR2 as SAAADI.

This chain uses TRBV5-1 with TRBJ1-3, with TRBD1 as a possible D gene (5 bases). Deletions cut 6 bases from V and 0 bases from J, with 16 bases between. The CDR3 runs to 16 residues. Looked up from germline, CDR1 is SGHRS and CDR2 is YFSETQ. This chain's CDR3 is CASTLGLTDSGNTIYF. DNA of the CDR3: TGCGCCAGCACTCTCGGCTTGACAGACTCTGGAAACACCATATATTTT.

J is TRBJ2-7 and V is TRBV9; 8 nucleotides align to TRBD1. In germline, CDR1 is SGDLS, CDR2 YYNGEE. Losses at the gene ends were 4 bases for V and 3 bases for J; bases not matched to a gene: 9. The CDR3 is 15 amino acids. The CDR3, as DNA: TGTGCCAGCAGCTCCGGACAGGGTCCCATCTACGAGCAGTACTTC. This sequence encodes CASSSGQGPIYEQYF. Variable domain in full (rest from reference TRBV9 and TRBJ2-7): DSGVTQTPKHLITATGQRVTLRCSPRSGDLSVYWYQQSLDQGLQFLIQYYNGEERAKGNILERFSAQQFPDLHSELNLSSLELGDSALYFCASSSGQGPIYEQYFGPGTRLTVT.

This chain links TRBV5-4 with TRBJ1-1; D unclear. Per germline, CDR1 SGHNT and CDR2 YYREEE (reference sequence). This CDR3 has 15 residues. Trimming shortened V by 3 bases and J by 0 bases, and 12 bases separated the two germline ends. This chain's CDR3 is CASSSEAHMNTEAFF. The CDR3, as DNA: TGTGCCAGCAGCTCGGAGGCTCATATGAACACTGAAGCTTTCTTT.

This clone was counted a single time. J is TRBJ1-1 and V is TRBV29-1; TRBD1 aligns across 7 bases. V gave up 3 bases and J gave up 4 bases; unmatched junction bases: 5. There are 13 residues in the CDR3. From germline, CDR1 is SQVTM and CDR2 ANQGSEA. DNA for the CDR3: TGCAGCGTTGAGGAGGGGGCGAGCACTGAAGCTTTCTTT. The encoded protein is CSVEEGASTEAFF.

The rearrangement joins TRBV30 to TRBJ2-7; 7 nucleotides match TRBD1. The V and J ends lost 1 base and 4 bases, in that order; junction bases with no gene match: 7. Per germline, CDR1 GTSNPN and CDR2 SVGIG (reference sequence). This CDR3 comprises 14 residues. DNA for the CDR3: TGTGCCTGGAGTGGTCATCCACAGGGGTACGAGCAGTACTTC. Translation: CAWSGHPQGYEQYF.

The CDR3 here is CASGLSQGAYEQYF. The CDR3 DNA reads as TGTGCCAGCGGTCTCAGCCAGGGGGCCTACGAGCAGTACTTC. The chain uses TRBV28 and TRBJ2-7, with TRBD1 matching over 7 bases. The CDR3 sequence is 14 residues long. The ends lost 8 bases at V and 2 bases at J; junction bases unmatched: 9. Looked up from germline, CDR1 is MDHEN and CDR2 is SYDVKM. The entire variable domain, with the rest obtained from reference TRBV28 and TRBJ2-7, is as follows: DVKVTQSSRYLVKRTGEKVFLECVQDMDHENMFWYRQDPGLGLRLIYFSYDVKMKEKGDIPEGYSVSREKKERFSLILESASTNQTSMYLCASGLSQGAYEQYFGPGTRLTVT.

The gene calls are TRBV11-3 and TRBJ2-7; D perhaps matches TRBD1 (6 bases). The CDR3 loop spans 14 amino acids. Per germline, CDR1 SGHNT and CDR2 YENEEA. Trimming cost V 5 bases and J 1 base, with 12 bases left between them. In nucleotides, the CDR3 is TGTGCCAGCAGCCCCCGAGGGGGATCCTACGAGCAGTACTTC. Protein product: CASSPRGGSYEQYF.

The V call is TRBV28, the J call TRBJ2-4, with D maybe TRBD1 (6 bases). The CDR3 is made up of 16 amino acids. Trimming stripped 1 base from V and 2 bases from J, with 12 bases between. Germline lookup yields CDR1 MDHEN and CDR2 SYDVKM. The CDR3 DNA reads TGTGCCAGCAGTTTATCCACAGGGTTTACCAAAAACATTCAGTACTTC. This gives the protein CASSLSTGFTKNIQYF.

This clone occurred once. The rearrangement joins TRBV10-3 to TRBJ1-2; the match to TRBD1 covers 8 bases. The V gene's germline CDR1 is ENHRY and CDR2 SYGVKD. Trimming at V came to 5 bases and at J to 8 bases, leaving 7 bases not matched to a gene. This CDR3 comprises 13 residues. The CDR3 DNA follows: TGTGCCATCAGTACGGACAGGGCGGAAGGCTACACCTTC. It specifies CAISTDRAEGYTF.

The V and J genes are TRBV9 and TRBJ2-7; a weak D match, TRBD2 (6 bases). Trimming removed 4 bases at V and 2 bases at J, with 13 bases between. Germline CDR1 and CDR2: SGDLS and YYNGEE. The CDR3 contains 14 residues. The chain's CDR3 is CASSPRERAYEQYF. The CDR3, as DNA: TGTGCCAGCAGCCCTCGGGAGAGAGCCTACGAGCAGTACTTC.

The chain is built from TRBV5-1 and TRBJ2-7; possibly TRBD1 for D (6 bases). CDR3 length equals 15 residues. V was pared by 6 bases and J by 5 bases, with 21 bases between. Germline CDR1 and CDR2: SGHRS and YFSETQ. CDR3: CASTLQGSPVHEQYF. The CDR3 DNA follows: TGCGCCAGCACATTACAGGGCTCCCCCGTCCACGAGCAGTACTTC.

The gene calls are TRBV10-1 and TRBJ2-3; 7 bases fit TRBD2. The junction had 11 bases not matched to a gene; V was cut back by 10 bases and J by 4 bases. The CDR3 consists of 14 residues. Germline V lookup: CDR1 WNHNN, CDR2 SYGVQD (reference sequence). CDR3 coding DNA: TGCGCCACCTCCGTCGGGGACTACCCAGATACGCAGTATTTT. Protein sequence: CATSVGDYPDTQYF.

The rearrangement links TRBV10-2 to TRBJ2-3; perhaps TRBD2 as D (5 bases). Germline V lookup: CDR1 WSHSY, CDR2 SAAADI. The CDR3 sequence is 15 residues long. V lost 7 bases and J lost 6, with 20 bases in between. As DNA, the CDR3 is TGCGCCAGCACCAGAGGCACTAGAATATCGGATACGCAGTATTTT. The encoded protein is CASTRGTRISDTQYF.

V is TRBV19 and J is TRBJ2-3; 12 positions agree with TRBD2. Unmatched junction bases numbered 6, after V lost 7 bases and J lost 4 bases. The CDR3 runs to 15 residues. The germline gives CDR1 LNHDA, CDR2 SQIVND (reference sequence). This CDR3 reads CASTPTSGSSDTQYF. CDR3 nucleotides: TGTGCCAGTACCCCGACTAGCGGGAGCTCAGATACGCAGTATTTT.

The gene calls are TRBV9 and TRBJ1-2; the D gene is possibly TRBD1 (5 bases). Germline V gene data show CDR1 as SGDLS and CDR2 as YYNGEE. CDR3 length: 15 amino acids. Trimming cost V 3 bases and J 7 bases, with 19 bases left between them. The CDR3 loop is CASSAGPGGGIGYTF. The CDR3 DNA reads TGTGCCAGCAGCGCAGGACCAGGCGGGGGGATTGGCTACACCTTC. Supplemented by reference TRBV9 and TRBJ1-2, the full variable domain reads DSGVTQTPKHLITATGQRVTLRCSPRSGDLSVYWYQQSLDQGLQFLIQYYNGEERAKGNILERFSAQQFPDLHSELNLSSLELGDSALYFCASSAGPGGGIGYTFGSGTRLTVV.

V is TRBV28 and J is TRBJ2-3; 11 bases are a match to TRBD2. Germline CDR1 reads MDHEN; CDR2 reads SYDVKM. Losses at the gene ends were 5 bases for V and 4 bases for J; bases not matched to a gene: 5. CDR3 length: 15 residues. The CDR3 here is CASSHSGRAADTQYF. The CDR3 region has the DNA TGTGCCAGCAGTCATAGCGGGAGGGCAGCAGATACGCAGTATTTT.

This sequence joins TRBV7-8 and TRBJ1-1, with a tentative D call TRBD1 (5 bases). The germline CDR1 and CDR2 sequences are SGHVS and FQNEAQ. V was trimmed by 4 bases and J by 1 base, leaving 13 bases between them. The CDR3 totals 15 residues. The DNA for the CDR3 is TGTGCCAGCAGCTCGCCCAGGGCTCCGAACACTGAAGCTTTCTTT. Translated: CASSSPRAPNTEAFF. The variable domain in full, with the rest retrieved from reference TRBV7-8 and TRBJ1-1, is GAGVSQSPRYKVAKRGQDVALRCDPISGHVSLFWYQQALGQGPEFLTYFQNEAQLDKSGLPSDRFFAERPEGSVSTLKIQRTQQEDSAVYLCASSSPRAPNTEAFFGQGTRLTVV.

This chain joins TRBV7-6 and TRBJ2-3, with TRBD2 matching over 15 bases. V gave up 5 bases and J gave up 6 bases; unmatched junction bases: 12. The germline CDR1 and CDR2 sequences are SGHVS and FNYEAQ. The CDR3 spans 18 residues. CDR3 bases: TGTGCCAGCAGCCGAGGGACTAGCGGGGGGCCCTTAGGGGATACGCAGTATTTT. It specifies CASSRGTSGGPLGDTQYF.

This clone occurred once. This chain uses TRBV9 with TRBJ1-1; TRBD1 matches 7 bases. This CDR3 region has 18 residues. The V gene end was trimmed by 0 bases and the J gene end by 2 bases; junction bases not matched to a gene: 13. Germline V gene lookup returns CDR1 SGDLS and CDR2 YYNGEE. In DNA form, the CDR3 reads TGTGCCAGCAGCGTAGGAGTCATAGCTGGGACAGCAAACACTGAAGCTTTCTTT. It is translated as CASSVGVIAGTANTEAFF.

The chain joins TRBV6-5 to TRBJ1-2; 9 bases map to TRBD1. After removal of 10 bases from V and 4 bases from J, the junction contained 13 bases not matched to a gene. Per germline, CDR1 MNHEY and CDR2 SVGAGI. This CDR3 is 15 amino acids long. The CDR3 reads CATKAGTGPSYGYTF. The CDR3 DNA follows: TGTGCCACCAAAGCCGGGACAGGGCCTAGCTATGGCTACACCTTC.

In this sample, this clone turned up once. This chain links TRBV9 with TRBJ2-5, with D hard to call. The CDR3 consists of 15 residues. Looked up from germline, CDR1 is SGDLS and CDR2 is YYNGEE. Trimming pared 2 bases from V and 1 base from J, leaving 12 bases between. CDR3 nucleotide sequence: TGTGCCAGCAGCGTTTTCGAGCAGGCCCAAGAGACCCAGTACTTC. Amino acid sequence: CASSVFEQAQETQYF.

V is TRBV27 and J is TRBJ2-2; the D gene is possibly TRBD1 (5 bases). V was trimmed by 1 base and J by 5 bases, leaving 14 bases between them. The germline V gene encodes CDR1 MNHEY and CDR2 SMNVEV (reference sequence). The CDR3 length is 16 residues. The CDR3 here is CASSLFVPGLTGELFF. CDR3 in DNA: TGTGCCAGCAGTTTATTCGTGCCAGGGTTGACCGGGGAGCTGTTTTTT.

The DNA for the CDR3 is TGTGCCAGCAGCCAACAAGGGACAGCTGGAAACACCATATATTTT. It translates to CASSQQGTAGNTIYF. This chain joins TRBV2 and TRBJ1-3; 7 positions match TRBD1. The ends lost 6 bases at V and 2 bases at J; junction bases unmatched: 7. Germline CDR1 and CDR2: SNHLY and FYNNEI. CDR3 length: 15 residues.

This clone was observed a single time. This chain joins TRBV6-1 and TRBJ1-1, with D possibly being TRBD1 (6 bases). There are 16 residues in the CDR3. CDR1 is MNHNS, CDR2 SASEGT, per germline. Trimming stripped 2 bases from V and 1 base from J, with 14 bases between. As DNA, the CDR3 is TGTGCCAGCAGTGAAAGGGGGGGCAGGGCGAACACTGAAGCTTTCTTT. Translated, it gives CASSERGGRANTEAFF.